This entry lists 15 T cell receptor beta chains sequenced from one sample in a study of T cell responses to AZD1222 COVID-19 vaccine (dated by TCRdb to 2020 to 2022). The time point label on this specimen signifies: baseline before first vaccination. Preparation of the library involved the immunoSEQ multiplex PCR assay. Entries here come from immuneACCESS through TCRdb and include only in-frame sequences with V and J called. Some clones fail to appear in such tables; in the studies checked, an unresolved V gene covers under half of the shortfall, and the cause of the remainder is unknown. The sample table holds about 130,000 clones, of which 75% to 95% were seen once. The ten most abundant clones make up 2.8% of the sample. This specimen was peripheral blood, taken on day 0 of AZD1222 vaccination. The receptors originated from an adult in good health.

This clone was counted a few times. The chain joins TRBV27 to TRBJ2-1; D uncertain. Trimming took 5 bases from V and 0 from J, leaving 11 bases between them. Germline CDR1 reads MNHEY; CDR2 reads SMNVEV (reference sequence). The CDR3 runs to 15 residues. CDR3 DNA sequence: TGTGCCAGCAGTGGCGCCCCAATCTCCTACAATGAGCAGTTCTTC. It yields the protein CASSGAPISYNEQFF.

The CDR3 reads CASSRRVSGYTF. The DNA for the CDR3 is TGTGCCAGTAGTCGCAGGGTAAGCGGCTACACCTTC. The V and J genes are TRBV19 and TRBJ1-2; D possibly corresponds to TRBD1 (5 bases). The CDR3 is 12 amino acids. V dropped 5 bases and J dropped 8 bases, with 12 bases sitting between them. CDR1 LNHDA and CDR2 SQIVND come from the germline V gene (reference sequence).

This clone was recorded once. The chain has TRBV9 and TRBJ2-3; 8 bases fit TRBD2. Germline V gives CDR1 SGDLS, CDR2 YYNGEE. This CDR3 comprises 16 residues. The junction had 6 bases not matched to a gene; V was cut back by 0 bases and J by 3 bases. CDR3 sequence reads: CASSVDREGRTDTQYF. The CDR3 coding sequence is TGTGCCAGCAGCGTAGATCGGGAGGGCCGGACAGATACGCAGTATTTT. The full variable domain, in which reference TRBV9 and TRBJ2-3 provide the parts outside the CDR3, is DSGVTQTPKHLITATGQRVTLRCSPRSGDLSVYWYQQSLDQGLQFLIQYYNGEERAKGNILERFSAQQFPDLHSELNLSSLELGDSALYFCASSVDREGRTDTQYFGPGTRLTVL.

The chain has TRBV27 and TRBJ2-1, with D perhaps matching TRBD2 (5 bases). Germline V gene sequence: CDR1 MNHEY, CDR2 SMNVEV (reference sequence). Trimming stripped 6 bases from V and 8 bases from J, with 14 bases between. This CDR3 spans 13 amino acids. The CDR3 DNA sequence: TGTGCCAGCAGCGGACGGAGGTCCCATGAGCAGTTCTTC. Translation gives CASSGRRSHEQFF.

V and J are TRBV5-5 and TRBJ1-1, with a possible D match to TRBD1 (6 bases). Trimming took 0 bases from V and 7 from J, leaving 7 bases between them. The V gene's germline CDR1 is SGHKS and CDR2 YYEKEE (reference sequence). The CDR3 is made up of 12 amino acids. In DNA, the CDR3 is TGTGCCAGCAGCTTGGGGGACATTGAAGCTTTCTTT. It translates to CASSLGDIEAFF.

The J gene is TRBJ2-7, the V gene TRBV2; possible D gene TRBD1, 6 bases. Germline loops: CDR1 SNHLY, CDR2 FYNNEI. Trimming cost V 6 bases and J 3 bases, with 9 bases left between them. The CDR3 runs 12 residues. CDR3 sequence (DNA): TGTGCCAGCAGATGGGACAACTACGAGCAGTACTTC. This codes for CASRWDNYEQYF. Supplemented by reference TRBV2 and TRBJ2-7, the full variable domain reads EPEVTQTPSHQVTQMGQEVILRCVPISNHLYFYWYRQILGQKVEFLVSFYNNEISEKSEIFDDQFSVERPDGSNFTLKIRSTKLEDSAMYFCASRWDNYEQYFGPGTRLTVT.

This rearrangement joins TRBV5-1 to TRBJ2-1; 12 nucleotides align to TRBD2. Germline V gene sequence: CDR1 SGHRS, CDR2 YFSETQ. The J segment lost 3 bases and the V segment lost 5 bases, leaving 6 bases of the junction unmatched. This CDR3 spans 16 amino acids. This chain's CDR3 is CASRSSGRAGYNEQFF. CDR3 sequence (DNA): TGCGCCAGCAGGTCTAGCGGGAGGGCCGGCTACAATGAGCAGTTCTTC.

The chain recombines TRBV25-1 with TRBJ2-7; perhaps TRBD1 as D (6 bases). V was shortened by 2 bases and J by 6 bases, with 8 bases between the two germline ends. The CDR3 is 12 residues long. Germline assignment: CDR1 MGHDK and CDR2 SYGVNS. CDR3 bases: TGTGCCAGCAGTGAACAGGGGAGCGAGCAGTACTTC. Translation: CASSEQGSEQYF.

CDR3 sequence reads: CASSTQGQGYTF. In nucleotides, the CDR3 is TGTGCCAGCAGTACACAGGGGCAGGGCTACACCTTC. The gene calls are TRBV27 and TRBJ1-2; 7 bases match TRBD1. This CDR3 is 12 amino acids long. The germline CDR1 and CDR2 sequences are MNHEY and SMNVEV (reference sequence). Trimming at V came to 5 bases and at J to 8 bases, leaving 5 bases not matched to a gene.

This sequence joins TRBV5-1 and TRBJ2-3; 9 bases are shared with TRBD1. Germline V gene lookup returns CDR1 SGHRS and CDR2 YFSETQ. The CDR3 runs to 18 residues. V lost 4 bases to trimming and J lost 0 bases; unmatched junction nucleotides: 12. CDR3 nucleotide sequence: TGCGCCAGCAGCCTAGAGGTCGGGACAGGGTCGAGCACAGATACGCAGTATTTT. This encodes CASSLEVGTGSSTDTQYF.

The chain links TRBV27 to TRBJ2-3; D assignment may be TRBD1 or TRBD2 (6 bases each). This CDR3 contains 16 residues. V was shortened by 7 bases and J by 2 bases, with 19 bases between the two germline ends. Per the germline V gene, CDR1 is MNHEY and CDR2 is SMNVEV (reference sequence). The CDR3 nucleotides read TGTGCCAGCACCTTCGACAGGAGGGCGGCCACAGATACGCAGTATTTT. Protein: CASTFDRRAATDTQYF.

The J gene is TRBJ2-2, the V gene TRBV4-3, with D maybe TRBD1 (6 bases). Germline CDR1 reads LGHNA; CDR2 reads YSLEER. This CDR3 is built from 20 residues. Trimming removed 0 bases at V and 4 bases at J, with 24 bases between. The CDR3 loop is CASSQEERGHGIWSTGELFF. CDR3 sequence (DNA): TGCGCCAGCAGCCAAGAGGAAAGGGGACACGGGATATGGAGCACCGGGGAGCTGTTTTTT.

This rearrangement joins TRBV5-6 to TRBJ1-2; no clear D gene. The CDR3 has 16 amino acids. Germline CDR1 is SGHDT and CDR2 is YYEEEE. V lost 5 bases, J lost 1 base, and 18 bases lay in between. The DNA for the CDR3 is TGTGCCAGCAGGCGTGCTGTACGAACGGATAACTATGGCTACACCTTC. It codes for CASRRAVRTDNYGYTF.

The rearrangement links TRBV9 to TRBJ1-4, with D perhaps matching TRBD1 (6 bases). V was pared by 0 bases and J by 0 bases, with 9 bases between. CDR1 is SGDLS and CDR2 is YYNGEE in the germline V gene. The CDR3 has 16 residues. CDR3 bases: TGTGCCAGCAGCGTAGAGGGGGAGACAACTAATGAAAAACTGTTTTTT. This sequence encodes CASSVEGETTNEKLFF.

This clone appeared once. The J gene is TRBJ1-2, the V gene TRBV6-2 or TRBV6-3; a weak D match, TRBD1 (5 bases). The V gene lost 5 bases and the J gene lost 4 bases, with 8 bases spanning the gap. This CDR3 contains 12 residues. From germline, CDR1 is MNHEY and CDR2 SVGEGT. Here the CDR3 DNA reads TGTGCCAGCAGTGCACAGGCCTATGGCTACACCTTC. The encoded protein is CASSAQAYGYTF.